The 6 T cell receptor beta chains given below trace back to one sample, sequenced in a study of a mutant IDH1 vaccine in newly diagnosed glioma. Time point of the sample: week 5, during vaccination. Vaccination comprised doses that each held 300 ug of mutant IDH1 20-mer peptide, plus topical imiquimod. No antigen has been identified for these receptors. Generated by immunoSEQ multiplex PCR, the TCRdb table keeps only in-frame clones and is missing some. The table shows over 50,000 clones, with about 90% occurring only once. The input for sequencing was PBMCs, taken from a glioma patient whose treatment included an IDH1 peptide vaccine. The receptors were gathered from a woman in her thirties or forties with glioma.

This sequence joins TRBV6-1 and TRBJ1-5, with 9 bases aligning to TRBD1. V dropped 6 bases and J dropped 0; count of bases not matched to a gene: 3. Germline assignment: CDR1 MNHNS and CDR2 SASEGT. The CDR3 is made up of 15 amino acids. As DNA, the CDR3 is TGTGCCAGCAGCGCGGGACAGGGTAGCAATCAGCCCCAGCATTTT. Its translation is CASSAGQGSNQPQHF.

By sample share, this clone is medium-sized. The DNA for the CDR3 is TGTGCCAGCAGTTACGTCTCGTCTGGGGCTAAGGAGCAGTTCTTC. Translated, it gives CASSYVSSGAKEQFF. The chain links TRBV6-5 to TRBJ2-1, with D possibly matching TRBD1 (5 bases). This CDR3 region has 15 residues. Trimming stripped 2 bases from V and 10 bases from J, with 18 bases between. Germline-derived CDR1 and CDR2 are MNHEY and SVGAGI.

The chain combines TRBV30 with TRBJ1-1; 12 nucleotides match TRBD1. V lost 4 bases and J lost 6; bases outside the gene matches: 6. The CDR3 totals 14 residues. In germline, CDR1 is GTSNPN, CDR2 SVGIG (reference sequence). CDR3 DNA: TGTGCCTGGAAAAGGGGGACAGGGGGCTCTGAAGCTTTCTTT. Protein product: CAWKRGTGGSEAFF.

The chain links TRBV6-6 to TRBJ2-7; the D gene is possibly TRBD2 (6 bases). CDR3 length: 15 amino acids. Per germline, CDR1 MNHNY and CDR2 SVGAGI (reference sequence). V lost 4 bases to trimming and J lost 0 bases, with 13 bases between them. CDR3 residues: CASSSGSRGSYEQYF. The CDR3, as DNA: TGTGCCAGCAGTTCCGGGAGCCGGGGCTCCTACGAGCAGTACTTC.

The chain is built from TRBV6-1 and TRBJ2-7; 7 bases map to TRBD1. J gave up 7 bases and V 6 bases, and 6 bases lay outside the gene matches. Looked up from germline, CDR1 is MNHNS and CDR2 is SASEGT. The CDR3 is 12 residues long. CDR3 sequence (DNA): TGTGCCAGCAGACCCCTCAGGGGGGAGCAGTACTTC. This encodes CASRPLRGEQYF.

Details on this clone: A read error is likely, as this CDR3 ends without the conserved phenylalanine or tryptophan. No DNA is shown, since the ends of the CDR3 on it are uncertain; the CDR3 is the one TCRdb lists. The CDR3 sequence is CASSEIQGPFTS. The chain is built from TRBV6-1 and TRBJ1-2; whether TRBD1, the table's D call, matches the DNA was not checked. CDR1 and CDR2 from the germline V gene are MNHNS and SASEGT. The CDR3 spans 12 residues, counting both ends.